This is a list of T cell receptor beta chains from one sample in a study of cytomegalovirus exposure and HLA in healthy donors. Clones were sequenced by immunoSEQ multiplex PCR, and TCRdb holds only the in-frame ones, with some missing. The table records under 150,000 clones, around 80% of them present only once. Sequencing used PBMCs. These receptors originate from a male donor in good health and CMV-seronegative. The CDR3 runs from the conserved cysteine through the conserved F or W. The D gene is left open where the match is weak. Clone size is shown for a subset of rows, as once, few, many or a class of expanded clone.

clone_size,j_call,cdr3_length,v_call,d_call,cdr3_aa,cdr3_nt
NA,TRBJ1-4,14,TRBV5-1,TRBD1,CASAPQGTNEKLFF,TGCGCCAGCGCACCACAGGGGACTAATGAAAAACTGTTTTTT
once,TRBJ2-7,15,TRBV19,TRBD1,CASRLGQGNHYEQYF,TGTGCCAGTAGGCTGGGACAGGGGAATCACTACGAGCAGTACTTC
NA,TRBJ2-7,14,TRBV27,TRBD1,CASSPWTGTGEQYF,TGTGCCAGCAGTCCATGGACAGGGACAGGAGAGCAGTACTTC
NA,TRBJ2-3,12,TRBV29-1,NA,CSVAASTDTQYF,TGCAGCGTCGCGGCTAGCACAGATACGCAGTATTTT
NA,TRBJ2-7,14,TRBV6-6,NA,CASSWTTLSYEQYF,TGTGCCAGCAGCTGGACAACGCTCTCCTACGAGCAGTACTTC
NA,TRBJ1-1,14,TRBV18,NA,CASSPLSGNTEAFF,TGTGCCAGCTCACCACTGAGTGGGAACACTGAAGCTTTCTTT
NA,TRBJ1-1,15,TRBV19,TRBD1,CASKSLTGGNTEAFF,TGTGCCAGTAAGTCCCTGACAGGGGGGAACACTGAAGCTTTCTTT
NA,TRBJ2-7,14,TRBV19,TRBD2,CASSILAGNPEQYF,TGTGCCAGTAGTATCCTAGCGGGGAATCCCGAGCAGTACTTC
NA,TRBJ2-2,13,TRBV30,NA,CAWRPRNTGELFF,TGTGCCTGGAGGCCGAGGAACACCGGGGAGCTGTTTTTT
NA,TRBJ2-7,13,TRBV6-5,NA,CASMDGGFYEQYF,TGTGCCAGCATGGATGGGGGCTTCTACGAGCAGTACTTC
NA,TRBJ1-2,11,TRBV28,NA,CASSHGYGYTF,TGTGCCAGCAGCCACGGCTATGGCTACACCTTC
NA,TRBJ1-2,13,TRBV12-5,NA,CASALDGAYGYTF,TGTGCTAGTGCCCTCGACGGAGCCTATGGCTACACCTTC
NA,TRBJ2-7,14,TRBV5-4,NA,CASSSGTPDLEQYF,TGTGCCAGCAGCTCAGGGACTCCAGACCTCGAGCAGTACTTC
NA,TRBJ2-3,16,TRBV7-9,TRBD2,CASSLTSGGVTDTQYF,TGTGCCAGCAGCTTAACGAGCGGGGGGGTCACAGATACGCAGTATTTT
NA,TRBJ2-6,16,TRBV5-1,NA,CASSLARGSGANVLTF,TGCGCCAGCAGCTTGGCTCGCGGGTCTGGGGCCAACGTCCTGACTTTC
once,TRBJ1-2,12,TRBV19,TRBD1,CASTQGALSYTF,TGTGCCAGTACCCAGGGGGCCCTAAGCTACACCTTC
NA,TRBJ2-7,14,TRBV9,TRBD1,CASSVGDRNYEQYF,TGTGCCAGCAGCGTAGGGGACAGAAATTACGAGCAGTACTTC
NA,TRBJ1-2,13,TRBV4-1,NA,CASSQGRNYGYTF,TGCGCCAGCAGCCAAGGGCGGAACTATGGCTACACCTTC
NA,TRBJ2-7,12,TRBV19,NA,CASKDSSYEQYF,TGTGCCAGTAAGGACAGTTCCTACGAGCAGTACTTC
NA,TRBJ2-7,15,TRBV27,NA,CASSLGQGLTYEQYF,TGTGCCAGCAGTTTAGGTCAGGGTCTAACCTACGAGCAGTACTTC
NA,TRBJ2-7,16,TRBV28,TRBD1,CASSLTGTGNQYEQYF,TGTGCCAGCAGCTTAACCGGGACAGGGAACCAATACGAGCAGTACTTC
NA,TRBJ1-5,15,TRBV7-2,NA,CASSREVYSNQPQHF,TGTGCCAGCAGTCGAGAGGTATATAGCAATCAGCCCCAGCATTTT
NA,TRBJ1-1,11,TRBV7-2,NA,CASSLRSEAFF,TGTGCCAGCAGCCTCCGCAGTGAAGCTTTCTTT
NA,TRBJ2-1,16,TRBV19,TRBD2,CASSIGLSGGHNEQFF,TGTGCCAGTAGTATAGGTCTTAGCGGGGGGCACAATGAGCAGTTCTTC
NA,TRBJ2-3,16,TRBV9,TRBD2,CASSRIAGEITDTQYF,TGTGCCAGCAGCAGGATAGCGGGGGAAATCACAGATACGCAGTATTTT
few,TRBJ1-2,14,TRBV10-3,TRBD1,CAIMGQGQNYGYTF,TGTGCCATCATGGGACAGGGGCAAAACTATGGCTACACCTTC
NA,TRBJ2-1,16,TRBV4-1,TRBD2,CASSQSLAGALHEQFF,TGCGCCAGCAGCCAATCCTTAGCGGGGGCCTTACATGAGCAGTTCTTC
NA,TRBJ2-4,14,TRBV5-6,TRBD1,CASSSPGQGDIQYF,TGTGCCAGCAGCTCCCCGGGACAGGGGGACATTCAGTACTTC
few,TRBJ1-4,14,TRBV2,TRBD1,CASSLTGSGEKLFF,TGTGCCAGCAGCCTGACAGGGAGTGGCGAAAAACTGTTTTTT
NA,TRBJ2-1,17,TRBV5-1,TRBD1,CASSLGRGRGSYNEQFF,TGCGCCAGCAGCTTGGGCAGGGGGCGTGGGTCATACAATGAGCAGTTCTTC
NA,TRBJ2-3,22,TRBV4-2,NA,CASSQHSSTKIPTPKMGDTQYF,TGTGCCAGCAGCCAGCACAGTTCAACAAAGATCCCTACTCCTAAAATGGGAGATACGCAGTATTTT
NA,TRBJ1-6,14,TRBV7-3,NA,CASALDSYNSPLHF,TGTGCCAGCGCATTGGACAGTTATAATTCACCCCTCCACTTT
NA,TRBJ2-7,15,TRBV11-1,TRBD2,CASSSPSGGTYEQYF,TGTGCCAGCAGCTCACCTAGCGGGGGAACATACGAGCAGTACTTC
NA,TRBJ2-7,12,TRBV7-9,NA,CASSFRGWEQYF,TGTGCCAGCAGCTTCCGGGGTTGGGAGCAGTACTTC
NA,TRBJ2-3,15,TRBV13,TRBD1,CASSIRQGGIDTQYF,TGTGCCAGCAGCATCCGACAGGGGGGGATAGATACGCAGTATTTT
NA,TRBJ1-5,14,TRBV7-2,NA,CASSLDQGFQPQHF,TGTGCCAGCAGCTTAGATCAGGGCTTCCAGCCCCAGCATTTT
NA,TRBJ2-7,15,TRBV4-2,NA,CASSQDGPGLDEQYF,TGTGCCAGCAGCCAGGATGGGCCAGGTCTCGACGAGCAGTACTTC
NA,TRBJ2-6,16,TRBV4-1,NA,CASSQVGEGGANVLTF,TGCGCCAGCAGCCAAGTAGGAGAGGGCGGGGCCAACGTCCTGACTTTC
few,TRBJ2-1,14,TRBV5-1,NA,CASSSGQRSDEQFF,TGCGCCAGCAGCAGTGGACAGCGATCGGATGAGCAGTTCTTC
NA,TRBJ1-2,14,TRBV6-6,NA,CASSSIEANYGYTF,TGTGCCAGCAGTTCCATAGAAGCTAACTATGGCTACACCTTC
few,TRBJ2-7,13,TRBV5-6,NA,CASSWSRGGEQYF,TGTGCCAGCAGCTGGAGTAGGGGAGGCGAGCAGTACTTC
NA,TRBJ1-6,16,TRBV6-6,TRBD1,CASSSSTGTGLYPLHF,TGTGCCAGCAGTTCTTCCACCGGGACAGGGTTATATCCCCTCCACTTT
once,TRBJ1-5,15,TRBV4-3,NA,CASSLSRTGNQPQHF,TGCGCCAGCAGCCTCTCGAGAACGGGCAATCAGCCCCAGCATTTT
NA,TRBJ2-3,14,TRBV10-2,NA,CASSESGGRDTRYF,TGCGCCAGCAGTGAGTCGGGGGGGCGAGATACGCGGTATTTT
NA,TRBJ2-7,14,TRBV5-4,NA,CASSLAGGTYEQYF,TGTGCCAGCAGCTTGGCTGGGGGGACCTACGAGCAGTACTTC
NA,TRBJ1-2,16,TRBV5-4,TRBD1,CASSWDRGLGNYGYTF,TGTGCCAGCAGTTGGGACAGGGGGCTAGGGAACTATGGCTACACCTTC
NA,TRBJ1-6,15,TRBV7-9,TRBD1,CASSLIDRASSPLHF,TGTGCCAGCAGCCTCATCGACAGGGCCTCTTCACCCCTCCACTTT
NA,TRBJ1-5,14,TRBV29-1,TRBD1,CSVRGQGENQPQHF,TGCAGCGTCAGGGGACAGGGCGAAAATCAGCCCCAGCATTTT
NA,TRBJ2-7,13,TRBV2,NA,CASSLLAAPGQYF,TGTGCCAGCAGCCTTCTAGCAGCCCCAGGGCAGTACTTC
NA,TRBJ2-7,17,TRBV5-5,NA,CASSFNREGVSSYEQYF,TGTGCCAGCAGCTTCAACAGGGAAGGGGTGAGCTCCTACGAGCAGTACTTC
NA,TRBJ2-1,14,TRBV7-2,TRBD2,CASIPGGSYNEQFF,TGTGCCAGCATCCCCGGGGGGTCCTACAATGAGCAGTTCTTC
NA,TRBJ2-7,14,TRBV15,TRBD1,CATSATGTAYEQYF,TGTGCCACCAGCGCTACCGGGACAGCCTACGAGCAGTACTTC
NA,TRBJ1-2,14,TRBV30,NA,CAWSSLGVGYGYTF,TGTGCCTGGAGTTCCCTCGGGGTGGGCTATGGCTACACCTTC